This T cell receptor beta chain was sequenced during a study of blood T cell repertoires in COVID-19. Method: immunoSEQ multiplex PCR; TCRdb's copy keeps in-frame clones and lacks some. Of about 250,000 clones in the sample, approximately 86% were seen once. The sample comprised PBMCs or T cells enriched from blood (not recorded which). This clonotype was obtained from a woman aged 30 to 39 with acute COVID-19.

The CDR3 protein is CASSVGTGANLNYGYTF. CDR3 bases: TGTGCCAGCAGCGTAGGTACAGGGGCCAACCTTAACTATGGCTACACCTTC. The chain couples TRBV9 to TRBJ1-2; TRBD1 agrees at 7 bases. Germline loops: CDR1 SGDLS, CDR2 YYNGEE. CDR3 length equals 17 residues. The V gene end was trimmed by 0 bases and the J gene end by 1 base; junction bases not matched to a gene: 9.